The entry below describes one T cell receptor beta chain. This clonotype was observed a handful of times. It has no known antigen specificity. Nothing much larger sits one base from this clone, and base qualities are not available. Stable Graves' hyperthyroidism was defined as no progression to ophthalmopathy during 18 months of follow-up. Hyperthyroidism patients were newly diagnosed, had a disease duration of under 2 months, and were aged 18 to 65 years. Any patient with an uncontrolled infection, another autoimmune disease, pregnancy or lactation was excluded. Diagnoses were based on clinical symptoms, serum thyroxine and TRAb, thyroid ultrasound and orbital computed tomography. PBMCs were isolated from 10 ml of fresh peripheral blood by Ficoll-Paque density gradient centrifugation. Trizol reagent was used to extract total RNA, and RNA quality was then checked on an Agilent 2100 Bioanalyzer. This sample was included in a study of T cells in Graves' hyperthyroidism and ophthalmopathy (dated by TCRdb to about 2019). About the investigation overall: Peripheral blood samples were taken at the time of initial diagnosis, prior to any treatment. To identify TCR V-J signatures that set the groups apart, the researchers used a discovery cohort of 100 patients, made up of 43 with Graves' ophthalmopathy and some 58 with stable Graves' hyperthyroidism. Prospective prediction of ophthalmopathy was tested in an independent validation cohort of some 19 hyperthyroidism patients and some 17 patients who later progressed to ophthalmopathy. The approximately 90 discovery patients were randomly split 7:3 into training and test sets. The study also compared thyroid tissue and blood T-cell repertoires from more than five Graves' hyperthyroidism patients. Following sampling, methimazole starting at 30 mg daily was given to hyperthyroidism patients, and high-dose intravenous methylprednisolone was given to ophthalmopathy patients. The paper describes TCR Vbeta CDR3 sequencing of around 140 peripheral blood samples, made up of about 41 ophthalmopathy patients, more than 70 hyperthyroidism patients and some 17 progressor patients. The paper's findings and limits, for the study overall: Sample size was not statistically predetermined, and investigators were not blinded to group allocation. A 13 V-J signature model separated ophthalmopathy from stable hyperthyroidism, with nearly 90% sensitivity and about 81% specificity in cross-validation and 80%/75% in testing. In validation, progression to ophthalmopathy was predicted by the model with 55% to 71% sensitivity and 72% to 85% specificity, a median of approximately 6.5 months before onset. Blood samples also contained most of the expanded thyroid clonotypes (frequency above 0.001), which suggests that blood repertoires may reflect thyroid immune responses.

Measured from the cysteine to the phenylalanine, the CDR3 is 16 residues long. The DNA shown is the 48-base CDR3, in frame from base 1. Trimming accounts for 3 bases at V and 1 base at J, while the number of junction bases matched to no gene is 2. CDR1 is given as SEHNR and CDR2 as FQNEAQ, both from the germline V gene (reference sequence). The TCR beta CDR3 regions were amplified from RNA transcripts. The TCR CDR3 was subjected to a first round of RT-PCR using the HTBI primer set and the Qiagen OneStep RT-PCR kit. A second multiplex PCR round built the libraries, followed by size selection and purification. Paired-end sequencing of the libraries was performed with 100 bp reads on an Illumina HiSeq2000. The study's processing was this. SOAPnuke was used to process the raw data, with reads discarded if the reads contained adapters or uncalled bases, had a mean Phred below 15, or lacked an exact constant-primer or identifier match. High-quality paired reads were merged using COPE v1.2.5, and each unique nucleotide sequence was defined as a clonotype. Clonotypes were aligned to IMGT TRBV, TRBD and TRBJ reference segments using MiTCR v1.1. Analysis was restricted to V-J combinations with a frequency above 0.0001, which covered roughly 99% of repertoires. A TCS score was defined as the ratio between F50 (clonal expansion) and ExV (chaos), using BLOSUM62-based TCRdist between CDR3 peptides within each V-J. Welch's t-statistics and random forest reduced 500 to 550 V-J features to some 14, which were used in a naive Bayes classifier (R e1071). TCRdb passed the public sequencing reads through fastp at Q25 and MiXCR, retaining productive beta sequences. When rows share a CDR3 protein, they turn into one entry using the most common DNA and genes. The authors' filters were not applied to this entry. The sample records about 690,000 distinct CDR3 sequences, 15% to 20% of which are singletons. Of the sample, roughly 16% is held by the ten largest clones.

The TCR comes from a man aged 50-60 years with Graves' hyperthyroidism. This receptor chain uses TRBV7-9 and TRBJ1-4; 10 junctional bases match TRBD1. Sequencing was done on a sample of blood. The CDR3 has the sequence CASSFGQGVTNEKLFF. In nucleotide form, the sequence is TGTGCCAGCAGCTTTGGACAGGGGGTAACTAATGAAAAACTGTTTTTT.